This record concerns one T cell receptor (beta chain) sequence. Its specificity is not known. Sequenced by immunoSEQ multiplex PCR; TCRdb stores in-frame clones only, minus some. The table includes some 73,000 clones, approximately 73% detected once. The entry originates in a study of radiotherapy plus CTLA-4 blockade in lung cancer. The wider study: Objective responses occurred in 18% of patients; around 28% had disease control. Study-wide results and limits: The study found tumor-derived TCR clones expanded in blood after radiotherapy plus ipilimumab.

The CDR3 contains 13 residues. V gave up 3 bases and J gave up 5 bases, with 7 bases separating them. Germline V lookup: CDR1 SGHTA, CDR2 FQGTGA. This material consisted of peripheral blood, taken from a patient treated with radiotherapy plus ipilimumab. The origin of this receptor is a human donor with non-small cell lung cancer whose response to radiotherapy plus ipilimumab could not be evaluated. This rearrangement joins TRBV7-3 to TRBJ2-2, with D maybe TRBD1 (6 bases). The CDR3 loop is CASSFQGTGELFF. In DNA form, the CDR3 reads TGTGCCAGCAGCTTCCAGGGGACCGGGGAGCTGTTTTTT. Full variable domain (remainder filled in from reference TRBV7-3 and TRBJ2-2): GAGVSQTPSNKVTEKGKYVELRCDPISGHTALYWYRQSLGQGPEFLIYFQGTGAADDSGLPNDRFFAVRPEGSVSTLKIQRTERGDSAVYLCASSFQGTGELFFGEGSRLTVL.